The entry below gives a single T cell receptor beta chain sequence along with its context. This sample was included in a study of blood T cell repertoires in COVID-19. For the study at large: Sources were T cells, B-cell-depleted T cells, or PBMCs; the material itself was cDNA or gDNA.

This table comes from immunoSEQ multiplex PCR, and its TCRdb copy is limited to in-frame clones, with some not included. The table lists fewer than 300,000 clones, approximately 91% of them singletons, with 2.3% in the top ten. In germline, CDR1 is LGHNA, CDR2 YSLEER. The CDR3 sequence is 14 residues long. Trimming cost V 3 bases and J 7 bases, with 15 bases left between them. This sequence joins TRBV4-3 and TRBJ1-2; perhaps TRBD1 as D (5 bases). Input material: PBMCs or T cells enriched from blood (not recorded which). The sequence was collected from a woman in her 40s with acute COVID-19. The CDR3 nucleotides are TGCGCCAGCAGCCAGGAGGGACTCTGGGGTGGCTACACCTTC. Amino acids: CASSQEGLWGGYTF.